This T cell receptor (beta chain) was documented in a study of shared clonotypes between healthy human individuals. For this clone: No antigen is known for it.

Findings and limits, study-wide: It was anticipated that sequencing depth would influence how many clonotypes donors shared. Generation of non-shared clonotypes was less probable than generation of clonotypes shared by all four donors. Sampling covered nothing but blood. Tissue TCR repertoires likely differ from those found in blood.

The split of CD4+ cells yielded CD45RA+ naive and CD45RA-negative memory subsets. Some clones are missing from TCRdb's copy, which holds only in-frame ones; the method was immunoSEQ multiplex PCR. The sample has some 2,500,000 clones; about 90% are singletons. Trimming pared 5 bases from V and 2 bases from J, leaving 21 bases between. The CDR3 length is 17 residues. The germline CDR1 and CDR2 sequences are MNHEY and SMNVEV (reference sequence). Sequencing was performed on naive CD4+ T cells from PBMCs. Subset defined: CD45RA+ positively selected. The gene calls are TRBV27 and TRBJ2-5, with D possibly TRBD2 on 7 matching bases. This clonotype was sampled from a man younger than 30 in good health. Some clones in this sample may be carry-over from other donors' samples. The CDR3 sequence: CASSPWGGEGSQETQYF. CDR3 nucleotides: TGTGCCAGCAGTCCTTGGGGGGGCGAGGGCTCACAAGAGACCCAGTACTTC.